The clone carrying this TCR beta chain was seen only a few times. Time point denoted: pre-treatment sample, taken before nivolumab and TIL therapy. Stage 4 NSCLC adults joined between late 2017 and January 2020. The entry originates in a study of TIL therapy for anti-PD-1-resistant metastatic lung cancer. Germline V gene data show CDR1 as SEHNR and CDR2 as FQNEAQ (reference sequence). V was cut by 2 bases and J by 4 bases, with 7 bases left in between. The CDR3 contains 13 residues. The libraries were made with immunoSEQ v3. Assay used: immunoSEQ multiplex PCR; TCRdb lists only in-frame clones, some missing. The table has about 21,000 clones, 70% to 80% seen once.

The chain joins TRBV7-9 to TRBJ2-3, with unresolved D. The clonotype originates from a person aged 25 to 80 with non-small cell lung cancer. Here the sequenced sample was blood, taken at baseline. Here the CDR3 DNA reads TGTGCCAGCAGCTTACATTTGGCAGATACGCAGTATTTT. Protein product: CASSLHLADTQYF.